This is a list of T cell receptor beta chains from one sample in a study of graft-versus-host responses after intestinal transplantation. Generated by immunoSEQ multiplex PCR, the TCRdb table keeps only in-frame clones and is missing some. The table has approximately 12,000 clones, approximately 76% seen once. The material sequenced was ileum tissue, taken 23 days after intestinal transplant. Receptors were obtained from a human patient who received an intestinal transplant, so some T cells may come from the graft donor. Both conserved end residues are part of each CDR3. D genes are given only for firm matches. Rows give clone size only sometimes, using once, few, many, or a class for an expanded clone.

D: NA
V: TRBV19
size: NA
J: TRBJ2-3
CDR3: CASSSRWGGTDTQYF
DNA: TGTGCCAGTAGTTCTCGGTGGGGGGGCACAGATACGCAGTATTTT

D: TRBD2
V: TRBV28
size: NA
J: TRBJ2-1
CDR3: CATLRTSGTMGRYNEQFF
DNA: TGTGCCACCCTAAGGACTAGCGGGACCATGGGACGGTACAATGAGCAGTTCTTC

D: NA
V: TRBV25-1
size: NA
J: TRBJ1-1
CDR3: CATLNRGLTEAFF
DNA: TGTGCCACCCTCAATCGGGGTTTAACTGAAGCTTTCTTT

D: NA
V: TRBV7-9
size: NA
J: TRBJ2-3
CDR3: CASSYGGDTQYF
DNA: TGTGCCAGCAGCTATGGCGGGGATACGCAGTATTTT

D: TRBD2
V: TRBV19
size: NA
J: TRBJ2-1
CDR3: CASSMLAGSHNEQFF
DNA: TGTGCCAGTAGTATGCTAGCGGGATCGCACAATGAGCAGTTCTTC

D: NA
V: TRBV7-9
size: NA
J: TRBJ1-3
CDR3: CASTLREDSGNTIYF
DNA: TGTGCCAGCACCCTAAGGGAAGACTCTGGAAACACCATATATTTT

D: TRBD1
V: TRBV9
size: NA
J: TRBJ2-4
CDR3: CASSLGTGRNIQYF
DNA: TGTGCCAGCAGCTTAGGGACAGGGAGAAACATTCAGTACTTC

D: NA
V: TRBV7-8
size: NA
J: TRBJ2-3
CDR3: CASSFRAASTDTQYF
DNA: TGTGCCAGCAGCTTCCGAGCGGCGAGCACAGATACGCAGTATTTT

D: NA
V: TRBV7-9
size: NA
J: TRBJ1-2
CDR3: CASSLNQAAYGYTF
DNA: TGTGCCAGCAGCTTAAATCAGGCAGCCTATGGCTACACCTTC

D: NA
V: TRBV28
size: NA
J: TRBJ1-4
CDR3: CASSLRGRENEKLFF
DNA: TGTGCCAGCAGTCTAAGGGGCAGGGAGAATGAAAAACTGTTTTTT

D: TRBD1
V: TRBV5-1
size: NA
J: TRBJ1-3
CDR3: CASSFGTGTNTIYF
DNA: TGCGCCAGCAGCTTCGGGACAGGGACAAACACCATATATTTT

D: TRBD2
V: TRBV5-1
size: NA
J: TRBJ2-2
CDR3: CASSFMRVSGYTGELFF
DNA: TGCGCCAGCAGCTTTATGAGAGTTAGCGGGTACACCGGGGAGCTGTTTTTT

D: TRBD2
V: TRBV6-5
size: NA
J: TRBJ2-5
CDR3: CASTTGTRETQYF
DNA: TGTGCCAGCACAACCGGGACTAGGGAGACCCAGTACTTC

D: NA
V: TRBV28
size: NA
J: TRBJ2-7
CDR3: CAVRTEVDYEQYF
DNA: TGTGCCGTCAGGACAGAGGTAGATTACGAGCAGTACTTC

D: TRBD2
V: TRBV28
size: NA
J: TRBJ2-3
CDR3: CASTSPVGGRGRVRVTDTQYF
DNA: TGTGCCAGCACCTCCCCCGTAGGCGGGAGAGGGCGGGTAAGGGTCACAGATACGCAGTATTTT

D: TRBD1
V: TRBV29-1
size: NA
J: TRBJ1-2
CDR3: CSVGQGAGYTF
DNA: TGCAGCGTTGGACAGGGGGCTGGCTACACCTTC

D: NA
V: TRBV11-2
size: NA
J: TRBJ2-6
CDR3: CASSLLFSGANVLTF
DNA: TGTGCCAGCAGCTTGCTTTTCTCTGGGGCCAACGTCCTGACTTTC

D: NA
V: TRBV7-9
size: once
J: TRBJ2-4
CDR3: CASSSMTGRTAKNIQYF
DNA: TGTGCCAGCAGCTCCATGACGGGACGGACGGCCAAAAACATTCAGTACTTC

D: TRBD2
V: TRBV10-3
size: NA
J: TRBJ2-3
CDR3: CAGGEQASGGAVSDTQYF
DNA: TGTGCCGGTGGGGAGCAGGCGAGCGGGGGGGCCGTATCAGATACGCAGTATTTT

D: NA
V: TRBV19
size: NA
J: TRBJ2-7
CDR3: CASSPGVSEQYF
DNA: TGTGCCAGTAGTCCAGGGGTGAGCGAGCAGTACTTC

D: NA
V: TRBV4-1
size: NA
J: TRBJ2-1
CDR3: CASSQLSSYNEQFF
DNA: TGCGCCAGCAGCCAACTGAGCTCCTACAATGAGCAGTTCTTC

D: TRBD2
V: TRBV5-4
size: NA
J: TRBJ2-1
CDR3: CASRRLAGGDEQFF
DNA: TGTGCCAGCAGACGGCTAGCGGGGGGGGATGAGCAGTTCTTC

D: TRBD1
V: TRBV6-6
size: NA
J: TRBJ1-2
CDR3: CASTRTGEGYTF
DNA: TGTGCCAGCACCCGGACAGGGGAGGGCTACACCTTC

D: NA
V: TRBV10-3
size: few
J: TRBJ2-7
CDR3: CAITPGSEIYEQYF
DNA: TGTGCCATCACCCCTGGGAGCGAGATCTACGAGCAGTACTTC

D: TRBD2
V: TRBV4-2
size: NA
J: TRBJ2-7
CDR3: CASSHGGGTYEQYF
DNA: TGTGCCAGCAGCCACGGCGGGGGGACCTACGAGCAGTACTTC

D: NA
V: TRBV5-6
size: NA
J: TRBJ2-3
CDR3: CASSAGTAPDTQYF
DNA: TGTGCCAGCAGCGCCGGGACGGCCCCAGATACGCAGTATTTT

D: NA
V: TRBV6-1
size: few
J: TRBJ2-5
CDR3: CASSEENTLLQETQYF
DNA: TGTGCCAGCAGTGAAGAGAATACACTGCTCCAAGAGACCCAGTACTTC

D: NA
V: TRBV5-8
size: NA
J: TRBJ2-7
CDR3: CASSYQGLTYEQYF
DNA: TGTGCCAGCAGCTACCAAGGGCTAACCTACGAGCAGTACTTC

D: TRBD1
V: TRBV9
size: NA
J: TRBJ1-5
CDR3: CASSGGTGVFNQPQHF
DNA: TGTGCCAGCAGCGGCGGGACAGGGGTTTTCAATCAGCCCCAGCATTTT

D: NA
V: TRBV19
size: NA
J: TRBJ2-1
CDR3: CASSMGLTGLADWITYNEQFF
DNA: TGTGCCAGTAGTATGGGGTTGACAGGGCTAGCGGACTGGATCACCTACAATGAGCAGTTCTTC

D: NA
V: TRBV6-5
size: NA
J: TRBJ1-5
CDR3: CASSFPRTAHNQPQHF
DNA: TGTGCCAGCAGTTTCCCCCGGACAGCCCACAATCAGCCCCAGCATTTT

D: NA
V: TRBV2
size: NA
J: TRBJ2-5
CDR3: CASSAPGGREGQETQYF
DNA: TGTGCCAGCAGCGCCCCGGGGGGCAGGGAGGGACAAGAGACCCAGTACTTC

D: NA
V: TRBV28
size: few
J: TRBJ2-3
CDR3: CASSRDVRWYF
DNA: TGTGCCAGCAGTCGGGACGTCCGGTGGTATTTT

D: NA
V: TRBV27
size: NA
J: TRBJ2-1
CDR3: CASSLWGGGDEQFF
DNA: TGTGCCAGCAGTTTATGGGGAGGAGGAGATGAGCAGTTCTTC

D: TRBD2
V: TRBV28
size: NA
J: TRBJ2-7
CDR3: CASSQLANTPYEQYF
DNA: TGTGCCAGCAGTCAACTAGCGAACACACCCTACGAGCAGTACTTC

D: NA
V: TRBV28
size: NA
J: TRBJ2-7
CDR3: CASSFRGMGYEQYF
DNA: TGTGCCAGCAGTTTTAGGGGAATGGGCTACGAGCAGTACTTC

D: NA
V: TRBV9
size: few
J: TRBJ2-5
CDR3: CASSVGGGHQETQYF
DNA: TGTGCCAGCAGCGTAGGAGGAGGACACCAAGAGACCCAGTACTTC

D: NA
V: TRBV28
size: NA
J: TRBJ2-2
CDR3: CASSFLATGELFF
DNA: TGTGCCAGCAGTTTCCTCGCCACCGGGGAGCTGTTTTTT

D: NA
V: TRBV7-8
size: NA
J: TRBJ2-2
CDR3: CAGSLALAGMTGELFF
DNA: TGTGCCGGCAGCTTAGCGCTGGCAGGGATGACCGGGGAGCTGTTTTTT

D: NA
V: TRBV11-2
size: NA
J: TRBJ1-2
CDR3: CASSLVGDYGYTF
DNA: TGTGCCAGCAGCTTAGTAGGGGACTATGGCTACACCTTC

D: NA
V: TRBV2
size: NA
J: TRBJ2-7
CDR3: CASSDRVPYEQYF
DNA: TGTGCCAGCAGTGACAGGGTCCCCTACGAGCAGTACTTC

D: NA
V: TRBV28
size: NA
J: TRBJ2-1
CDR3: CASSLDREGLNEQFF
DNA: TGTGCCAGCAGTTTGGACAGGGAGGGGCTCAATGAGCAGTTCTTC

D: TRBD2
V: TRBV6-4
size: NA
J: TRBJ2-3
CDR3: CASSTSGGASDTQYF
DNA: TGTGCCAGCAGTACTAGCGGGGGGGCCTCAGATACGCAGTATTTT

D: NA
V: TRBV4-3
size: NA
J: TRBJ1-2
CDR3: CASSQSPGGGIGYTF
DNA: TGCGCCAGCAGCCAAAGTCCGGGGGGAGGGATTGGCTACACCTTC

D: NA
V: TRBV28
size: NA
J: TRBJ1-2
CDR3: CASSPMGGAGGYTF
DNA: TGTGCCAGCAGCCCTATGGGGGGCGCGGGAGGCTACACCTTC

D: NA
V: TRBV28
size: NA
J: TRBJ2-7
CDR3: CASSRTESSYEQYF
DNA: TGTGCCAGCAGCAGGACAGAGAGCTCCTACGAGCAGTACTTC

D: NA
V: TRBV28
size: NA
J: TRBJ1-1
CDR3: CASSLFHWGREGYEEAFF
DNA: TGTGCCAGCAGTTTATTTCACTGGGGGCGCGAGGGGTACGAGGAAGCTTTCTTT

D: NA
V: TRBV11-2
size: NA
J: TRBJ1-2
CDR3: CASSYLRGILNGYTF
DNA: TGTGCCAGCAGCTACCTACGGGGGATCCTAAATGGCTACACCTTC

D: TRBD2
V: TRBV2
size: NA
J: TRBJ2-1
CDR3: CASSVKTSGINEQFF
DNA: TGTGCCAGCAGTGTTAAGACTAGCGGGATTAATGAGCAGTTCTTC

D: TRBD2
V: TRBV28
size: NA
J: TRBJ2-5
CDR3: CASSMGLLAALFETQYF
DNA: TGTGCCAGCAGTATGGGCCTACTAGCGGCCCTGTTTGAGACCCAGTACTTC

D: NA
V: TRBV27
size: NA
J: TRBJ2-7
CDR3: CASRLGTWNEQYF
DNA: TGTGCCAGCCGTTTAGGGACGTGGAACGAGCAGTACTTC

D: TRBD2
V: TRBV19
size: NA
J: TRBJ2-1
CDR3: CASIAGGPHNEQFF
DNA: TGTGCCAGTATAGCGGGAGGGCCCCACAATGAGCAGTTCTTC

D: NA
V: TRBV10-3
size: NA
J: TRBJ1-1
CDR3: CAISESAGLTEAFF
DNA: TGTGCCATCAGTGAGTCGGCGGGACTCACTGAAGCTTTCTTT

D: NA
V: TRBV6-5
size: NA
J: TRBJ2-7
CDR3: CASTRDLRRNEQYF
DNA: TGTGCCAGCACCCGGGATCTCCGAAGGAACGAGCAGTACTTC

D: TRBD1
V: TRBV25-1
size: NA
J: TRBJ2-1
CDR3: CASSVLRDRASNEQFF
DNA: TGTGCCAGCAGTGTCTTAAGGGACAGGGCCTCCAATGAGCAGTTCTTC

D: NA
V: TRBV6-4
size: NA
J: TRBJ1-2
CDR3: CASTDRGYRITNYGYTF
DNA: TGTGCCAGCACCGACCGGGGCTACCGAATTACTAACTATGGCTACACCTTC

D: NA
V: TRBV28
size: NA
J: TRBJ2-7
CDR3: CASSFRSGAPRQYF
DNA: TGTGCCAGCAGTTTCCGGTCAGGGGCCCCCCGGCAGTACTTC